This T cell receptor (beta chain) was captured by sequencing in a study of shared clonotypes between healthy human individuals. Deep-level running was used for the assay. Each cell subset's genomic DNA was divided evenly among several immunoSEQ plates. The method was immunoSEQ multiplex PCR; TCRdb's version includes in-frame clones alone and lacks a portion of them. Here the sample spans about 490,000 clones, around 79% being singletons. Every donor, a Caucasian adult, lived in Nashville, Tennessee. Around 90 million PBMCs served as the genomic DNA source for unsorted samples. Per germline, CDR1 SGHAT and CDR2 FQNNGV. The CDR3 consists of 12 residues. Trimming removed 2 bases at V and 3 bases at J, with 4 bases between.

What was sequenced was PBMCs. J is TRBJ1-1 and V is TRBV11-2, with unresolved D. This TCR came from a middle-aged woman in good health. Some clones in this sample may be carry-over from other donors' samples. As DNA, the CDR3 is TGTGCCAGCAGCTTACCGTACACTGAAGCTTTCTTT. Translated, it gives CASSLPYTEAFF.